One sample yielded the 16 T cell receptor beta chains listed below, sequenced in a study of CD8 T cells in ankylosing spondylitis. TCRdb independently ran MiXCR on the 5' RACE reads; one entry per CDR3 protein. The sample carries approximately 210,000 distinct CDR3 sequences, 10% to 15% recorded once. The material sequenced was blood, either unsorted or a sorted T cell fraction (not recorded which). The receptor set was obtained from a male donor with ankylosing spondylitis or in good health (not recorded which).

V is TRBV12-3 or TRBV12-4 and J is TRBJ2-1; 12 positions agree with TRBD2. The CDR3 totals 18 residues. Germline trimming cut 6 bases from V and 0 bases from J; bases unmatched to any gene: 9. CDR3 in DNA: TGTGCCAGCAGCCTAGCGGGAGGGCCCATTAGCTCCTACAATGAGCAGTTCTTC. This gives the protein CASSLAGGPISSYNEQFF.

This chain connects TRBV27 to TRBJ2-7; D gene ambiguous. CDR3 length: 13 residues. From germline, CDR1 is MNHEY and CDR2 SMNVEV (reference sequence). Trimming took off 3 bases at V and 0 bases at J, with 6 bases between the two ends. DNA for the CDR3: TGTGCCAGCAGTTTGAGCGCCTCCTACGAGCAGTACTTC. The encoded protein is CASSLSASYEQYF.

The J gene is TRBJ1-2, the V gene TRBV12-3 or TRBV12-4; tentative D call: TRBD1 (5 bases). The V end lost 2 bases, the J end lost 3 bases, and 10 bases lay between the germline ends. The CDR3 sequence is 14 residues long. The CDR3 region is CASSLPGLDYGYTF. The CDR3 nucleotides read TGTGCCAGCAGTTTACCAGGGTTGGACTATGGCTACACCTTC.

This clonotype was seen a handful of times. The chain carries TRBV5-1 and TRBJ1-1; no definite D call. The CDR3 loop spans 17 amino acids. Trimming took 1 base from V and 0 from J, leaving 16 bases between them. Germline CDR1 and CDR2: SGHRS and YFSETQ. CDR3 in amino acids: CASSLHAGFGVNTEAFF. The CDR3 DNA follows: TGCGCCAGCAGCTTGCATGCGGGGTTTGGGGTGAACACTGAAGCTTTCTTT.

This clonotype was recorded many times. The chain has TRBV7-9 and TRBJ1-5; D call uncertain. Germline V gene data show CDR1 as SEHNR and CDR2 as FQNEAQ (reference sequence). The CDR3 totals 14 residues. Trimming removed 4 bases at V and 2 bases at J, with 9 bases between. The CDR3 sequence: CASSSSTGNQPQHF. CDR3 DNA sequence: TGTGCCAGCAGCTCTAGTACGGGCAATCAGCCCCAGCATTTT.

This clonotype turned up a few times. V and J are TRBV10-3 and TRBJ2-1; perhaps TRBD2 as D (6 bases). Germline CDR1 and CDR2: ENHRY and SYGVKD. CDR3 length: 16 residues. Trimming cost V 3 bases and J 3 bases, with 15 bases left between them. In DNA, the CDR3 is TGTGCCATCAGTGAAACGGGGACTCACTTCTACAATGAGCAGTTCTTC. Translation: CAISETGTHFYNEQFF.

The chain employs TRBV11-2 and TRBJ2-1; 7 nucleotides match TRBD1. The germline CDR1 and CDR2 sequences are SGHAT and FQNNGV. This CDR3 contains 16 residues. Trimming cost V 5 bases and J 4 bases; bases outside gene matches: 11. The CDR3 region is CASSPTTGDHYNEQFF. As DNA, the CDR3 is TGTGCCAGCAGCCCCACCACAGGGGACCATTACAATGAGCAGTTCTTC. Together with reference TRBV11-2 and TRBJ2-1, the CDR3 gives the full variable domain: EAGVAQSPRYKIIEKRQSVAFWCNPISGHATLYWYQQILGQGPKLLIQFQNNGVVDDSQLPKDRFSAERLKGVDSTLKIQPAKLEDSAVYLCASSPTTGDHYNEQFFGPGTRLTVL.

The rearrangement links TRBV9 to TRBJ1-1; perhaps TRBD1 as D (5 bases). V was cut by 4 bases and J by 5 bases, with 18 bases left in between. The CDR3 totals 15 residues. The V gene's germline CDR1 is SGDLS and CDR2 YYNGEE. The CDR3 is CASSSGRGGGTEAFF. The CDR3 coding sequence is TGTGCCAGCAGCTCCGGGAGGGGTGGTGGGACTGAAGCTTTCTTT.

This clonotype was seen many times. The chain is built from TRBV12-3 or TRBV12-4 and TRBJ2-3, with D unresolved. The CDR3 has 12 amino acids. The ends were cut back, 5 bases at V and 6 bases at J, with 9 bases in the middle. CDR3 DNA sequence: TGTGCCAGCAGTCCGCCTGGGGATACGCAGTATTTT. It is translated as CASSPPGDTQYF.

The chain employs TRBV4-1 and TRBJ1-3; D call uncertain. Trimming took off 4 bases at V and 2 bases at J, with 9 bases between the two ends. The CDR3 extends over 14 amino acids. Germline V lookup: CDR1 MGHRA, CDR2 YSYEKL. CDR3 region: CASSRGATGNTIYF. The DNA of the CDR3 is TGCGCCAGCAGCCGAGGAGCCACTGGAAACACCATATATTTT.

CDR3 in amino acids: CASSLGQGPSETQYF. The CDR3 DNA sequence: TGCGCCAGCAGCTTGGGACAGGGCCCATCTGAGACCCAGTACTTC. The chain joins TRBV5-1 to TRBJ2-5, with 7 bases aligning to TRBD1. Germline V lookup: CDR1 SGHRS, CDR2 YFSETQ. Germline trimming cut 0 bases from V and 5 bases from J; bases unmatched to any gene: 7. The CDR3 extends over 15 amino acids.

The chain is built from TRBV5-1 and TRBJ2-7; TRBD1 aligns across 8 bases. The CDR3 is made up of 15 amino acids. The V segment lost 0 bases and the J segment 3 bases; nucleotides outside the gene matches: 5. CDR1 is SGHRS, CDR2 YFSETQ, per germline. CDR3 bases: TGCGCCAGCAGCTTGGCCCCGACAGGGGTCTACGAGCAGTACTTC. Its translation is CASSLAPTGVYEQYF.

The rearrangement joins TRBV30 to TRBJ2-3; D is unclear. Germline lookup yields CDR1 GTSNPN and CDR2 SVGIG (reference sequence). CDR3 length: 12 amino acids. V shed 1 base and J shed 3 bases, with 5 bases lying between them. The CDR3 DNA reads TGTGCCTGGAGTGCCCTTACAGATACGCAGTATTTT. This translates into CAWSALTDTQYF.

This clonotype was picked up a small number of times. V usage is TRBV11-2 and J usage is TRBJ1-4; 7 positions match TRBD1. Germline assignment: CDR1 SGHAT and CDR2 FQNNGV. The J segment lost 7 bases and the V segment lost 1 base, leaving 6 bases of the junction unmatched. The CDR3 contains 15 residues. The CDR3 DNA reads as TGTGCCAGCAGCTTAGCTTGGGACAGTAGTGAAAAACTGTTTTTT. Translating gives CASSLAWDSSEKLFF.

This clonotype was found many times. The rearrangement joins TRBV12-3 or TRBV12-4 to TRBJ2-2; D gene ambiguous. The CDR3 totals 16 residues. The V end lost 7 bases, the J end lost 2 bases, and 17 bases lay between the germline ends. The CDR3 protein is CASTPQTPFNTGELFF. The DNA for the CDR3 is TGTGCCAGCACCCCCCAGACACCCTTCAACACCGGGGAGCTGTTTTTT.

This chain links TRBV10-3 with TRBJ2-5; 7 positions agree with TRBD2. V lost 3 bases and J lost 3; bases outside the gene matches: 13. Germline V lookup: CDR1 ENHRY, CDR2 SYGVKD. The CDR3 covers 17 residues. In DNA form, the CDR3 reads TGTGCCATCAGTGATGCAGCGGTTCGGCTAGCGGAAGAGACCCAGTACTTC. This codes for CAISDAAVRLAEETQYF.